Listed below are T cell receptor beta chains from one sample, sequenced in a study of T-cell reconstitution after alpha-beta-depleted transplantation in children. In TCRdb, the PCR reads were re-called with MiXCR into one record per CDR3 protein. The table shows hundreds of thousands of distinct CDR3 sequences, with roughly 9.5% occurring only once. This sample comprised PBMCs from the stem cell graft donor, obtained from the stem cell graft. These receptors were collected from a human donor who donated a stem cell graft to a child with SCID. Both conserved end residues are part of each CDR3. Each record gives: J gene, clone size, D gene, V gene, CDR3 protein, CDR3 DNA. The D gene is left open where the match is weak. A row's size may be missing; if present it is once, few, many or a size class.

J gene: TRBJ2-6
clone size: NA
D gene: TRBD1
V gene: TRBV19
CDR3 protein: CASKDRGQVWANVLTF
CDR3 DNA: TGTGCCAGTAAAGACAGGGGTCAAGTCTGGGCCAACGTCCTGACTTTC

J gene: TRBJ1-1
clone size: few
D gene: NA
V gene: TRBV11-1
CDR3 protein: CASSRTYGNTEAFF
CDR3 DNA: TGTGCCAGCAGCCGGACATACGGGAACACTGAAGCTTTCTTT

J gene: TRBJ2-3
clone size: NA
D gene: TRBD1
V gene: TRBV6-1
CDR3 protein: CASRGTGGFTDTQYF
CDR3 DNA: TGTGCCAGCAGGGGGACAGGGGGCTTCACAGATACGCAGTATTTT

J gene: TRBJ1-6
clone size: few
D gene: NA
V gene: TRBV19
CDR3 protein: CASSPRDKANSPLHF
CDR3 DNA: TGTGCCAGTAGCCCCAGGGACAAAGCCAATTCACCCCTCCACTTT

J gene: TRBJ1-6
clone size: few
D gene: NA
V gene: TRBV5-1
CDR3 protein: CASSPLGSYNSPLHF
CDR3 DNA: TGCGCCAGCAGCCCCCTGGGCTCCTATAATTCACCCCTCCACTTT

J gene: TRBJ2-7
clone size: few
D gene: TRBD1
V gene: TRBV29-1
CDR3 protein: CSVWAGDRYEQYF
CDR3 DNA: TGCAGCGTTTGGGCTGGGGACAGGTACGAGCAGTACTTC

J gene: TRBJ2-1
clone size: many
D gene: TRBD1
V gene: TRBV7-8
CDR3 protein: CASSYRGSYNEQFF
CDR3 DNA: TGTGCCAGCAGCTACAGGGGCTCCTACAATGAGCAGTTCTTC

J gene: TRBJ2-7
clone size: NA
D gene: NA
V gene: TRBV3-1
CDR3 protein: CASSQGPVVSYEQYF
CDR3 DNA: TGTGCCAGCAGCCAAGGGCCCGTCGTCTCCTACGAGCAGTACTTC

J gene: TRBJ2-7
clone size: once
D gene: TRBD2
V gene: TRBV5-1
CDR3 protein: CASSTGGGKTYEQYF
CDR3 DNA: TGCGCCAGCAGCACTGGGGGGGGAAAGACCTACGAGCAGTACTTC

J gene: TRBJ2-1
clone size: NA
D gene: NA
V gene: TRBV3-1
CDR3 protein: CASSHQTGGLMFDEQFF
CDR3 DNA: TGTGCCAGCAGCCACCAGACAGGAGGTCTTATGTTTGATGAGCAGTTCTTC

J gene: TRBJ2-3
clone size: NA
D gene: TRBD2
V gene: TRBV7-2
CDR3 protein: CASSSNSGGRSDTQYF
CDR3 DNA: TGTGCCAGCAGCTCAAATAGCGGGGGGCGCTCAGATACGCAGTATTTT

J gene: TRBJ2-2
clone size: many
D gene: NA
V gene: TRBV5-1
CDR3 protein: CASSPGGQMETGELFF
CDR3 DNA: TGCGCCAGCAGCCCTGGTGGGCAGATGGAGACCGGGGAGCTGTTTTTT

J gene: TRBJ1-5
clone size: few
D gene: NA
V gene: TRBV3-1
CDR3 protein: CASSQNTGTRSNQPQHF
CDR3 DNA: TGTGCCAGCAGCCAGAACACCGGGACAAGGAGCAATCAGCCCCAGCATTTT

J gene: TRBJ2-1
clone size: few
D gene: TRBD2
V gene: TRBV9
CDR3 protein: CASSVVGGTGRGDYNEQFF
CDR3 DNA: TGTGCCAGCAGCGTAGTCGGCGGGACGGGGCGGGGGGACTACAATGAGCAGTTCTTC

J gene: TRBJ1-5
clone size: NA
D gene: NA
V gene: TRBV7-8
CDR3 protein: CASSSRDGNQPQHF
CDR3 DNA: TGTGCCAGCAGCTCCCGGGACGGCAATCAGCCCCAGCATTTT

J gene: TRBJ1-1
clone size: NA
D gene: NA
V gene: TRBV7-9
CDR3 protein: CASSVRTVEAFF
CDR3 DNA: TGTGCCAGCAGTGTTCGGACAGTTGAAGCTTTCTTT

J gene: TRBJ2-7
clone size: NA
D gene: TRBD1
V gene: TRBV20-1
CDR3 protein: CGIPGQSYEQYF
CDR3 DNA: TGCGGGATCCCGGGACAGTCCTACGAGCAGTACTTC

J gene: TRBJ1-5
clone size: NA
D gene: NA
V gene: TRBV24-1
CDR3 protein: CATSDGPSRPQHF
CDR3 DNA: TGTGCCACCAGTGACGGGCCCTCCAGACCCCAGCATTTT

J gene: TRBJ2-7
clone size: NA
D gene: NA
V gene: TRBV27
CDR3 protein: CGSSFRAGPEQYF
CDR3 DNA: TGTGGCAGCAGTTTTCGGGCGGGGCCCGAGCAGTACTTC

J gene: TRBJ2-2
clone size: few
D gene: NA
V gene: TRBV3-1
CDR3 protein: CASSPRSRALNTGELFF
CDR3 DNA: TGTGCCAGCAGCCCCAGATCAAGGGCACTTAACACCGGGGAGCTGTTTTTT

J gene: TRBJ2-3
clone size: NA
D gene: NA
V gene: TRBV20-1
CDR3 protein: CSAPLRSAGRFTQYF
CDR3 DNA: TGCAGTGCTCCCCTAAGGTCGGCGGGGAGGTTTACGCAGTATTTT

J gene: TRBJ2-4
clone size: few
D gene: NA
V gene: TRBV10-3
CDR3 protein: CAISESNSPSKNIQYF
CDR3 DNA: TGTGCCATCAGTGAGTCGAACAGCCCTTCCAAAAACATTCAGTACTTC

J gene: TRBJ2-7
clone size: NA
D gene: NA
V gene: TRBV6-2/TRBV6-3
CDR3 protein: CASSIGGPSYEQYF
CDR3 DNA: TGTGCCAGCAGTATCGGGGGGCCATCCTACGAGCAGTACTTC

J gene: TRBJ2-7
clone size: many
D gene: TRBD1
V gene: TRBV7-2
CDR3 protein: CASSLVSGTAAYEQYF
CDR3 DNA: TGTGCCAGCAGCTTAGTTTCCGGGACAGCCGCCTACGAGCAGTACTTC

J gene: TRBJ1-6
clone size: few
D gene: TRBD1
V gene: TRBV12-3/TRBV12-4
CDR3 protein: CASSLSGQGNSPLHF
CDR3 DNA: TGTGCCAGCAGTCTCTCGGGACAGGGTAATTCACCCCTCCACTTT

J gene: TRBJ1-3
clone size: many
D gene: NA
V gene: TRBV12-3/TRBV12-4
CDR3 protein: CASSSSSGNTIYF
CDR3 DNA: TGTGCCAGCAGCTCAAGCTCTGGAAACACCATATATTTT

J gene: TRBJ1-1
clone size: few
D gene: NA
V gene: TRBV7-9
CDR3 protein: CASSFNRANTEAFF
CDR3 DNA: TGTGCCAGCAGCTTCAACAGGGCGAACACTGAAGCTTTCTTT

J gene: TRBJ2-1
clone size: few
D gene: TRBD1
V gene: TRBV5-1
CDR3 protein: CASRTGSANEQFF
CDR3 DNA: TGCGCCAGCAGGACAGGGAGCGCCAATGAGCAGTTCTTC

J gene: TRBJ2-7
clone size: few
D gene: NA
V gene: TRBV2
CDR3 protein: CASSTGPTAYEQYF
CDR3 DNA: TGTGCCAGCAGTACGGGACCCACAGCTTACGAGCAGTACTTC

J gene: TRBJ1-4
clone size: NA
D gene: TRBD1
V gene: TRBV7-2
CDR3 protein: CASRSGRGTGGEKLFF
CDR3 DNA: TGTGCCAGCAGATCAGGACGGGGGACAGGAGGTGAAAAACTGTTTTTT

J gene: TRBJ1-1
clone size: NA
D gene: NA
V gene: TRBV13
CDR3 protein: CASSHTTGRGTEAFF
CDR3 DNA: TGTGCCAGCAGCCACACCACAGGTCGCGGCACTGAAGCTTTCTTT